The rows below give T cell receptor beta chains drawn from one sample of a study of early T cells in non-severe SARS-CoV-2 infection. TCRdb passed the 5' RACE reads through MiXCR, listing each CDR3 protein once. The sample shows approximately 50,000 distinct CDR3 sequences, about 9.3% of them seen only once. Sequenced: whole blood. These receptors were taken from an adult who was a healthcare worker with PCR-confirmed SARS-CoV-2 infection or an uninfected control (not recorded which). CDR3s include the opening cysteine and the closing phenylalanine or tryptophan. A D gene is named only where the DNA matches it firmly. Size is stated for part of the rows, as once, few or many counts, or as a class when the clone is expanded.

V gene	clone size	D gene	J gene	CDR3 DNA	CDR3 protein
TRBV20-1	.	.	TRBJ2-3	TGCAGTGCTAGAAGGGCATACCCAACCCCGGATACGCAGTATTTT	CSARRAYPTPDTQYF
TRBV6-1	many	TRBD2	TRBJ2-1	TGTGCCAGCAGTGAAGAAGGCGGGAGGGCTTCCTACAATGAGCAGTTCTTC	CASSEEGGRASYNEQFF
TRBV28	many	TRBD1	TRBJ2-5	TGTGCCAGCAGTTTATGGAGCACAGGGGGAGAGACCCAGTACTTC	CASSLWSTGGETQYF
TRBV7-9	few	TRBD2	TRBJ2-5	TGTGCCAGCAGCTTAGGATCGGGGACTAGCGGGAGTAAGACCCAGTACTTC	CASSLGSGTSGSKTQYF
TRBV19	many	TRBD2	TRBJ2-7	TGTGCCAGTAGTATGGGCCCGGGGGGCGAGCAGTACTTC	CASSMGPGGEQYF
TRBV10-3	many	TRBD1	TRBJ1-4	TGTGCCATCAGTGGAGGGACAGGGGGGCCTGCAACTAATGAAAAACTGTTTTTT	CAISGGTGGPATNEKLFF
TRBV7-6	many	TRBD2	TRBJ2-3	TGTGCCAGCAGCTTAGGGGGACTAGGGGATACGCAGTATTTT	CASSLGGLGDTQYF
TRBV24-1	few	TRBD1	TRBJ2-2	TGTGCCACCAGTGATCCGGACAGGGATACCGGGGAGCTGTTTTTT	CATSDPDRDTGELFF
TRBV6-2/TRBV6-3	many	.	TRBJ1-2	TGTGCCAGCAGTTACCCCCACAGAGCCTATGGCTACACCTTC	CASSYPHRAYGYTF
TRBV9	many	.	TRBJ2-1	TGTGCCAGCAGCCCCCCCGCCTCCTACAATGAGCAGTTCTTC	CASSPPASYNEQFF
TRBV20-1	.	.	TRBJ2-4	TGCAGTGCGGGGCGGCCGTTAGACATTCAGTACTTC	CSAGRPLDIQYF
TRBV7-8	.	.	TRBJ1-2	TGTGCCAGCAGTACAGGTACCCAAGCAGGCTACACCTTC	CASSTGTQAGYTF
TRBV27	.	.	TRBJ1-1	TGTGCCAGCAGTACTCGTCAAAGGGGCACTGAAGCTTTCTTT	CASSTRQRGTEAFF
TRBV9	many	TRBD1	TRBJ2-2	TGTGCCAGCAGCGCGCCGGGACAGAGAAAAAACACCGGGGAGCTGTTTTTT	CASSAPGQRKNTGELFF
TRBV5-1	few	.	TRBJ2-7	TGCGCCAGCAGCGAGACCTCTTCCTACGAGCAGTACTTC	CASSETSSYEQYF
TRBV18	many	.	TRBJ1-3	TGTGCCAGCTCACCACTGCTCAGAGACTCTGGAAACACCATATATTTT	CASSPLLRDSGNTIYF
TRBV19	few	.	TRBJ2-1	TGTGCCAGTAGTATAGTGTTCTCGGGGAGCGCGGTCAATGAGCAGTTCTTC	CASSIVFSGSAVNEQFF
TRBV27	many	.	TRBJ1-6	TGTGCCAGCCAATCGACAGGCCCTAATTCACCCCTCCACTTT	CASQSTGPNSPLHF
TRBV27	.	.	TRBJ1-2	TGTGCCAGCCGCACAGGGAAGAACTATGGCTACACCTTC	CASRTGKNYGYTF
TRBV10-3	many	.	TRBJ2-5	TGTGCCATCAGCGCGGGGTTACAAGAGACCCAGTACTTC	CAISAGLQETQYF